The T cell receptor beta chain under discussion was sequenced for a study of Graves' ophthalmopathy and Graves' hyperthyroidism. In the study overall: Before any treatment was given, at initial diagnosis, peripheral blood was collected. Notes on the study in general: Clonotypes were expanded in thyroid at above 0.001 frequency, and most also appeared in blood.

In donors with ophthalmopathy, activity was moderate-to-severe, with CAS ≥3, NOSPECS ≥4 and duration under 3 months. This clonotype was counted between two and nine times. Its antigen is not known. The authors amplified TCR beta CDR3 regions from RNA transcripts. Following a first-round RT-PCR that used HTBI primers, a second-round multiplex PCR was carried out. TCRdb analysed the multiplex PCR reads with MiXCR anew, one entry per CDR3 protein. The sample has 200,000 to 250,000 distinct CDR3 sequences; about 47% are singletons. In germline, CDR1 is SGDLS, CDR2 YYNGEE. Trimming left V 3 bases short and J 4 bases short, with 14 bases between. The CDR3 contains 14 residues.

Specimen: peripheral blood. This chain links TRBV9 with TRBJ2-7, with D perhaps TRBD1 (8 bases). This TCR was sampled from an adult man with Graves' ophthalmopathy. The CDR3 spells CASSETGGDYEQYF. CDR3 in DNA: TGTGCCAGCAGCGAAACAGGGGGGGATTACGAGCAGTACTTC.